This TCR delta chain was documented in a study of gamma-delta chains in newborns, infants, children. Unmatched junction bases numbered 9, after V lost 3 bases and J lost 5 bases. The germline CDR1 and CDR2 sequences are GEAIGNYY and EKD. CDR3 size: 19 residues. This clone was detected a few times. TCRdb shows a much larger clone's protein in place of this DNA's translation, and the two differ at residue 6, likely through a read error; the protein shown is translated from the DNA. TCRdb used CATT to re-call clones from the reads. The sample includes about 5,700 delta-chain clones, 0.35% to 0.5% seen only once; the top ten take around 15%.

The chain uses TRDV2 and TRDJ3, with 13 bases fitting TRDD3. The clonotype was recovered from a child who was a newborn, infant or young child, either healthy, febrile or measles-vaccinated (not recorded which). The sequenced sample was blood. The CDR3 DNA reads TGTGCCTGTGACCCGCTACTGGGGGATACGCCCCGGGACACCCGACAGATGTTTTTC. Protein product: CACDPLLGDTPRDTRQMFF.